The 8 T cell receptor beta chains given below trace back to one sample, sequenced in a study of Tregs in tolerant kidney transplant recipients. TCRdb's table, derived via immunoSEQ multiplex PCR, lists solely in-frame clones and lacks some. The sample contains roughly 120,000 clones, roughly nine tenths of which appear only once. The sequenced material came from CD4+ T cells from blood. The receptors come from a human donor in good health.

J is TRBJ2-2 and V is TRBV5-4, with a weak D call TRBD2 (5 bases). The CDR3 is 13 residues long. Germline V gene lookup returns CDR1 SGHNT and CDR2 YYREEE (reference sequence). V was cut by 2 bases and J by 6 bases, with 8 bases left in between. The CDR3 region has the DNA TGTGCCAGCAGCTTTTCCGGGGCCGGGGAGCTGTTTTTT. This translates into CASSFSGAGELFF.

The chain employs TRBV6-5 and TRBJ2-6, with unresolved D. The germline V and J ends were trimmed by 0 bases and 1 base, with 7 bases remaining between them. This CDR3 has 16 amino acids. Looked up from germline, CDR1 is MNHEY and CDR2 is SVGAGI. The CDR3 DNA follows: TGTGCCAGCAGTTACTCGCGGTTGTCTGGGGCCAACGTCCTGACTTTC. Protein sequence: CASSYSRLSGANVLTF.

This chain connects TRBV15 to TRBJ2-3; TRBD2 matches at 7 bases. The V gene's germline CDR1 is LNHNV and CDR2 YYDKDF (reference sequence). The CDR3 spans 14 residues. V shed 9 bases and J 0 bases; nucleotides not matched to a gene: 6. CDR3 region: CATAAGDSTDTQYF. The CDR3 coding sequence is TGTGCCACAGCCGCGGGGGATAGCACAGATACGCAGTATTTT.

In its sample, this clone was seen once. The V and J genes are TRBV7-3 and TRBJ2-1; D possibly corresponds to TRBD1 (5 bases). Per germline, CDR1 SGHTA and CDR2 FQGTGA. This CDR3 region has 13 residues. V lost 5 bases and J 6 bases, leaving 11 bases between the germline ends. CDR3 in DNA: TGTGCCAGCAGCCCAACAGGAACCAATGAGCAGTTCTTC. Its protein is CASSPTGTNEQFF.

The rearrangement uses TRBV7-9 and TRBJ2-7, with D possibly being TRBD2 (6 bases). The CDR3 extends over 15 amino acids. Trimming cost V 8 bases and J 1 base, with 18 bases left between them. The germline CDR1 and CDR2 sequences are SEHNR and FQNEAQ (reference sequence). CDR3 in DNA: TGTGCCAGCGAAGAGTCCCGCGGGACTTCCTACGAGCAGTACTTC. Its protein is CASEESRGTSYEQYF.

The rearrangement joins TRBV5-1 to TRBJ2-1; no clear D. Germline V gene sequence: CDR1 SGHRS, CDR2 YFSETQ. Trimming removed 7 bases at V and 4 bases at J, with 12 bases between. There are 13 residues in the CDR3. The CDR3 region has the DNA TGCGCCAGCGCCCCCGGTGGGTACAATGAGCAGTTCTTC. This translates into CASAPGGYNEQFF.

The CDR3 DNA is TGTGCCAGCTCACAGGAGAAGCATAGCAATCAGCCCCAGCATTTT. This codes for CASSQEKHSNQPQHF. The chain combines TRBV18 with TRBJ1-5; D call uncertain. Germline-derived CDR1 and CDR2 are KGHSH and LQKENI. The CDR3 spans 15 residues. Trimming left V 4 bases short and J 0 bases short, with 10 bases between.

This clone was seen a few times. The CDR3 spells CASSLIFGGSGANVLTF. The DNA for the CDR3 is TGTGCCAGCAGCCTTATCTTTGGTGGGAGTGGGGCCAACGTCCTGACTTTC. The chain couples TRBV11-2 to TRBJ2-6; D perhaps matches TRBD2 (5 bases). Germline CDR1 SGHAT, CDR2 FQNNGV. Between the trimmed V and J ends, which lost 5 bases and 3 bases, there was a span of 17 bases. The CDR3 is 17 residues long. The whole variable domain, filled in from reference TRBV11-2 and TRBJ2-6, reads EAGVAQSPRYKIIEKRQSVAFWCNPISGHATLYWYQQILGQGPKLLIQFQNNGVVDDSQLPKDRFSAERLKGVDSTLKIQPAKLEDSAVYLCASSLIFGGSGANVLTFGAGSRLTVL.